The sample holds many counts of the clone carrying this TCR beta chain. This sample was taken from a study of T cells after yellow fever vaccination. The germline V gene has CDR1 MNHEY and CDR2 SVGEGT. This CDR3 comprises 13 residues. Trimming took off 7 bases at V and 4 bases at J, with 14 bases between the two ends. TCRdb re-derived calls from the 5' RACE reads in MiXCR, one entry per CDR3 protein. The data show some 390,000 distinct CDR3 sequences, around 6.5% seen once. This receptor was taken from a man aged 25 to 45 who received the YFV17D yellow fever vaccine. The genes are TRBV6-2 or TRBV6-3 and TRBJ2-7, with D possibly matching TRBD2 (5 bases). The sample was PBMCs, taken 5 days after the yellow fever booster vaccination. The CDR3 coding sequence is TGTGCCAGCACTCCCACCGGGATTTACGAGCAGTACTTC. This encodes CASTPTGIYEQYF.